This T cell receptor (beta chain) was profiled in a study of beta chain features in type 1 diabetes. This clone was picked up a small number of times. cDNA synthesis used the whole RNA isolate, giving expressed TCRB sequences. Sequencing of naive, central memory and regulatory T cell samples gave an average of around 3.8 million reads. The protocol was immunoSEQ multiplex PCR, while the TCRdb copy is restricted to in-frame clones and leaves out a portion. The table lists a few hundred thousand clones, about 18% of them singletons. Sequencing was carried out using naive CD4+ T cells from blood. The TCR originated in a woman in her late teens or twenties in good health.

The CDR3 loop reads CAINRAGPYNEQFF. CDR3 nucleotide sequence: TGTGCCATCAATAGAGCGGGACCCTACAATGAGCAGTTCTTC. This chain connects TRBV10-3 to TRBJ2-1, with 7 positions matching TRBD2. With V trimmed by 7 bases and J by 2 bases, 5 bases remained unmatched. Per germline, CDR1 ENHRY and CDR2 SYGVKD. The CDR3 is made up of 14 amino acids.